This T cell receptor (beta chain) was sequenced for a study of Ad26.COV2.S vaccination and SARS-CoV-2 variants. The overall study: The study gave Ad26.COV2.S intramuscularly, once or twice 56 days apart.

Data came from immunoSEQ multiplex PCR; TCRdb stores just in-frame clones and leaves some out. This table holds more than 300,000 clones, about 88% found once. The CDR3 spans 15 residues. CDR1 is SGHTA and CDR2 is FQGTGA in the germline V gene. J was trimmed by 4 bases and V by 5 bases; bases with no gene match: 6. The study, taken as a whole, reports: Vaccine and placebo groups showed comparable non-spike TCR breadth.

The sample's treatment: 19 received Ad26.COV2.S at low or high dose, single or two shots; several received placebo; per-sample allocation not given. Day 63 after the first injection of vaccine or placebo was the sampling time. Remarks on this clone: The antigen remains undetermined.

The gene calls are TRBV7-3 and TRBJ2-3; 10 positions match TRBD2. The input for sequencing was peripheral blood, taken in a trial of Ad26.COV2.S vaccine versus placebo. This TCR was recovered from a person between 18 and 59 years old who received the Ad26.COV2.S COVID-19 vaccine or a placebo. The CDR3 region is CASSQMSGGADTQYF. DNA of the CDR3: TGTGCCAGCAGCCAAATGAGCGGGGGGGCAGATACGCAGTATTTT. Combining the CDR3 with reference TRBV7-3 and TRBJ2-3 gives the whole variable domain GAGVSQTPSNKVTEKGKYVELRCDPISGHTALYWYRQSLGQGPEFLIYFQGTGAADDSGLPNDRFFAVRPEGSVSTLKIQRTERGDSAVYLCASSQMSGGADTQYFGPGTRLTVL.